The entry below gives a single T cell receptor (beta chain) sequence along with its context. What it recognizes is unknown. This specimen belongs to a study of T cell repertoires in cytomegalovirus infection. Study results and limitations: CMV-specific TCR beta clonotypes restricted by HLA-C were the ones dominating the ex vivo response. Carriers of CMV and the relevant HLA type were discriminated by public TCR beta frequency.

The CDR3 has 14 amino acids. Germline V gene data show CDR1 as SGHVS and CDR2 as FNYEAQ. Trimming removed 4 bases from V and 7 bases from J, with 14 bases in between. One entry per CDR3 protein, called by TCRdb with MiXCR from the reads. Here the sample spans about 310,000 distinct CDR3 sequences, 20% to 30% being singletons. The chain recombines TRBV7-6 with TRBJ2-1, with a tentative D call TRBD2 (6 bases). Sequenced here: cultured PBMCs, sampled from culture after CMV antigen stimulation. This clonotype was sampled from a human donor in good health (CMV status not recorded). Some clones in this sample may be carry-over from other donors' samples. The CDR3 region is CASSWWEEGNEQFF. The CDR3 DNA is TGTGCCAGCAGCTGGTGGGAGGAAGGTAATGAGCAGTTCTTC. Based on the CDR3 plus reference TRBV7-6 and TRBJ2-1, the full variable domain is GAGVSQSPRYKVTKRGQDVALRCDPISGHVSLYWYRQALGQGPEFLTYFNYEAQQDKSGLPNDRFSAERPEGSISTLTIQRTEQRDSAMYRCASSWWEEGNEQFFGPGTRLTVL.